What follows is one T cell receptor (beta chain) and its context. The repertoire was sequenced with immunoSEQ multiplex PCR; TCRdb's copy has only in-frame clones and lacks some. Counted here are a few hundred thousand clones, roughly four fifths occurring once; the ten biggest clones make up about 15%. The source of the sample is a study of blood T cell repertoires in COVID-19. Overall study context: PBMCs, B-cell-depleted T cells, or T cells provided the cDNA or gDNA that made up the material.

Residents of about two dozen US areas, aged about 18 to 95 years, made up the participants. Germline CDR1 is MDHEN and CDR2 is SYDVKM. With 5 bases removed from V and 3 bases from J, the gap between germline ends came to 14 bases. The CDR3 length is 14 residues. The sequencing sample was made of PBMCs or T cells enriched from blood (not recorded which). The genes are TRBV28 and TRBJ2-7, with D hard to call. This receptor was identified in a man aged 35-49 years who had recovered from COVID-19. CDR3 DNA sequence: TGTGCCAGCAGTAGAGAGGCAACGATCTACGAGCAGTACTTC. Translating gives CASSREATIYEQYF.